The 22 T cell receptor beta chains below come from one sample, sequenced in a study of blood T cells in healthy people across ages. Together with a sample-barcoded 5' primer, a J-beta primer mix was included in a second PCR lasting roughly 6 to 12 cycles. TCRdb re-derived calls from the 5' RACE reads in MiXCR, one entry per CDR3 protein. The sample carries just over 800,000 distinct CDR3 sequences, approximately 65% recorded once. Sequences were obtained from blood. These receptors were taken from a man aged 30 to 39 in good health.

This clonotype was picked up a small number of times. The CDR3 spells CSASNGLEVTYEQYF. The CDR3 nucleotides are TGCAGTGCTTCCAACGGGCTGGAGGTTACCTACGAGCAGTACTTC. The chain links TRBV20-1 to TRBJ2-7; D might be TRBD2 (5 bases). Germline CDR1 is DFQATT and CDR2 is SNEGSKA (reference sequence). Trimming left V 5 bases short and J 2 bases short, with 19 bases between. CDR3 length equals 15 residues.

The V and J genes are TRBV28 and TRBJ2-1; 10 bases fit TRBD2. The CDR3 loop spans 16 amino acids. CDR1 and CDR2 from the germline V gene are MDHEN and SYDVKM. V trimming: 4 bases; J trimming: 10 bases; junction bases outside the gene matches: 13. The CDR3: CASSSPQLAGLSEQFF. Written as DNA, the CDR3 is TGTGCCAGCAGTTCCCCTCAACTAGCGGGGTTATCAGAGCAGTTCTTC.

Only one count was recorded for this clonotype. As DNA, the CDR3 is TGTGCCAGCTCACCGGTTTTCCCAGCGGGGAAGGAAGAGCAGTACTTC. Amino acids: CASSPVFPAGKEEQYF. This chain links TRBV18 with TRBJ2-7, with 7 bases fitting TRBD2. Germline values: CDR1 KGHSH, CDR2 LQKENI. This CDR3 comprises 16 residues. V lost 3 bases, J lost 7 bases, and 15 bases stayed unmatched. The variable domain in full, completed from reference TRBV18 and TRBJ2-7, reads NAGVMQNPRHLVRRRGQEARLRCSPMKGHSHVYWYRQLPEEGLKFMVYLQKENIIDESGMPKERFSAEFPKEGPSILRIQQVVRGDSAAYFCASSPVFPAGKEEQYFGPGTRLTVT.

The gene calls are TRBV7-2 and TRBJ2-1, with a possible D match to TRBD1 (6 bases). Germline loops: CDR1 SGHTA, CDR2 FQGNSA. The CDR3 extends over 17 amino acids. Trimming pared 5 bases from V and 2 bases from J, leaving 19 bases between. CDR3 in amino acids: CASSKQGAPIPYNEQFF. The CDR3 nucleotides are TGTGCCAGCAGCAAACAGGGCGCCCCGATCCCCTACAATGAGCAGTTCTTC.

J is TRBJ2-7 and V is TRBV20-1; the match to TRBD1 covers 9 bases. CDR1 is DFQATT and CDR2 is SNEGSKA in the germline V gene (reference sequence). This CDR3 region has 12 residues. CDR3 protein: CKPGTGTYEQYF. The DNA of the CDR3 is TGCAAACCCGGGACAGGGACCTACGAGCAGTACTTC.

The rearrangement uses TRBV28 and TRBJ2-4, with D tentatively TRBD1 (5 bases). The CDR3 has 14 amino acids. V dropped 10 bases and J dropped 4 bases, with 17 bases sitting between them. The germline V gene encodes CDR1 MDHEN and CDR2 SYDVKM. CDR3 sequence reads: CATWSQAFKNIQYF. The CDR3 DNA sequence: TGTGCCACCTGGTCACAGGCGTTTAAAAACATTCAGTACTTC.

For the CDR3, the DNA is TGTGCCAGCAGCCAAAGACTGACTGAGAATTCACCCCTCCACTTT. It codes for CASSQRLTENSPLHF. The chain links TRBV6-2 or TRBV6-3 to TRBJ1-6; D unresolved. The CDR3 consists of 15 residues. Germline V gene sequence: CDR1 MNHEY, CDR2 SVGEGT. Trimming stripped 6 bases from V and 7 bases from J, with 16 bases between.

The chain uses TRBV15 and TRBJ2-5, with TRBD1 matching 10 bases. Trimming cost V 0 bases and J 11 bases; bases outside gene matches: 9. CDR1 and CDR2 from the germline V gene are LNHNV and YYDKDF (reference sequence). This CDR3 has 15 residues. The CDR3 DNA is TGTGCCACCAGCAGAGATCTGGGACAGGGGCGAGAGCAGTACTTC. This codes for CATSRDLGQGREQYF.

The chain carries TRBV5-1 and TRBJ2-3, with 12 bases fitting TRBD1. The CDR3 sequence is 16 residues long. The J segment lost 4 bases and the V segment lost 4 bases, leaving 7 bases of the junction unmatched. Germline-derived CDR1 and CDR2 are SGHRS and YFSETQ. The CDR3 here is CASSGTGTGGADTQYF. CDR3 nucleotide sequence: TGCGCCAGCAGCGGAACCGGGACAGGGGGCGCAGATACGCAGTATTTT. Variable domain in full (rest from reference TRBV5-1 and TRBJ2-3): KAGVTQTPRYLIKTRGQQVTLSCSPISGHRSVSWYQQTPGQGLQFLFEYFSETQRNKGNFPGRFSGRQFSNSRSEMNVSTLELGDSALYLCASSGTGTGGADTQYFGPGTRLTVL.

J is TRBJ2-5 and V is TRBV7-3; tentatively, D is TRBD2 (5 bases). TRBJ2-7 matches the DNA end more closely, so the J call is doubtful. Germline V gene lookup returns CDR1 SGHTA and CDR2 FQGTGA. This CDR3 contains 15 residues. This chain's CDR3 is CASSPITKREYEQYF. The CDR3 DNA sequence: TGTGCCAGCAGCCCGATAACCAAAAGGGAGTACGAGCAGTACTTC.

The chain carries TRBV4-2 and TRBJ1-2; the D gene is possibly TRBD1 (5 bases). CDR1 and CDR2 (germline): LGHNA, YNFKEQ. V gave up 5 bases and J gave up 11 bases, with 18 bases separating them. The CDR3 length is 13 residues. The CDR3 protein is CASSGAGSIGYTF. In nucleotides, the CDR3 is TGTGCCAGCAGCGGGGCGGGTTCGATTGGGTACACCTTC.

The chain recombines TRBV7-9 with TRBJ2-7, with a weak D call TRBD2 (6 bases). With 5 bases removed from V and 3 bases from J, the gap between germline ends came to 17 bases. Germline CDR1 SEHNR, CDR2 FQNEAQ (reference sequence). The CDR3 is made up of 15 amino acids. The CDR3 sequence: CASSPRAGQNYEQYF. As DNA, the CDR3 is TGTGCCAGCAGCCCACGGGCGGGGCAGAACTACGAGCAGTACTTC.

The CDR3 DNA is TGTGCCAGCAGCTTAGCTAGCGGGCGACCGTACCAAGAGACCCAGTACTTC. This encodes CASSLASGRPYQETQYF. The rearrangement links TRBV7-2 to TRBJ2-5; 7 bases are shared with TRBD2. The CDR3 contains 17 residues. Germline lookup yields CDR1 SGHTA and CDR2 FQGNSA. With V trimmed by 0 bases and J by 0 bases, 7 bases remained unmatched. Variable domain in full (rest from reference TRBV7-2 and TRBJ2-5): GAGVSQSPSNKVTEKGKDVELRCDPISGHTALYWYRQSLGQGLEFLIYFQGNSAPDKSGLPSDRFSAERTGGSVSTLTIQRTQQEDSAVYLCASSLASGRPYQETQYFGPGTRLLVL.

CDR3: CAIRHIGTSIDTQYF. The CDR3, as DNA: TGTGCCATCAGACACATCGGGACTAGTATAGATACGCAGTATTTT. The rearrangement links TRBV10-3 to TRBJ2-3; 8 bases align to TRBD2. CDR1 ENHRY and CDR2 SYGVKD come from the germline V gene. This CDR3 has 15 residues. V was pared by 6 bases and J by 5 bases, with 10 bases of the junction left unmatched.

CDR3 protein: CSARPLDLIGQYF. CDR3 bases: TGCAGTGCTAGACCCTTGGACCTGATCGGGCAGTACTTC. The rearrangement uses TRBV20-1 and TRBJ2-4; D gene unclear. The CDR3 covers 13 residues. V gave up 2 bases and J gave up 13 bases, with 18 bases separating them. Germline CDR1 is DFQATT and CDR2 is SNEGSKA (reference sequence).

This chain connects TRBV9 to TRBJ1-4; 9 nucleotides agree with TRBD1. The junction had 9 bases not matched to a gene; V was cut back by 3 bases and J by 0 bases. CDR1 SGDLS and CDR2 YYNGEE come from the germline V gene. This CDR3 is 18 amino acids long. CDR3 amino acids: CASSGTGQGFATNEKLFF. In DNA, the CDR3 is TGTGCCAGCAGCGGAACGGGACAGGGATTTGCAACTAATGAAAAACTGTTTTTT.

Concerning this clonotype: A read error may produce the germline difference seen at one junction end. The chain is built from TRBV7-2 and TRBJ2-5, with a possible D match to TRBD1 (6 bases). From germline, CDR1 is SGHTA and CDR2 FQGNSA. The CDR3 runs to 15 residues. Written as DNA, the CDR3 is TGTGCCAGCAGCTGGATGGGGGCCCTCCAAGGGACCCAGTACTTC. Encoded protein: CASSWMGALQGTQYF.

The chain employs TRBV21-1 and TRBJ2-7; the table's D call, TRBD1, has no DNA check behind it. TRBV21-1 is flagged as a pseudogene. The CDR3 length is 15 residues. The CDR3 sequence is CASSPRSGANYEQYF. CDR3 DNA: TGTGCCAGCAGCCCCCGTTCTGGGGCCAACTACGAGCAGTACTTC.

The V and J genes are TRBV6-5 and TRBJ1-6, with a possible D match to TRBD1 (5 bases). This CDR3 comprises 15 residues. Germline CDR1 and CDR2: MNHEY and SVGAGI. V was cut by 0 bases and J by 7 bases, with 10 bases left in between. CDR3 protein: CASSYSRGENSPLHF. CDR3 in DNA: TGTGCCAGCAGTTACTCGAGGGGCGAAAATTCACCCCTCCACTTT.

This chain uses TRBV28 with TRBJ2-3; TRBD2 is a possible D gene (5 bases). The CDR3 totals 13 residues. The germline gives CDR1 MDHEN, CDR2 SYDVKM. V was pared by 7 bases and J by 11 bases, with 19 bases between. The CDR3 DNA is TGTGCCAGCACTTGGAGGACTCCCTCTAGGCAGTATTTT. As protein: CASTWRTPSRQYF.

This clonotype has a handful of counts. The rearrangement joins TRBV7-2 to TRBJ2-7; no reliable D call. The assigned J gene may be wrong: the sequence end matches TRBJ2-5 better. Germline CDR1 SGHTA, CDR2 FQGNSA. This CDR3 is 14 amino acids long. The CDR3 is CASSRNSVSETQYF. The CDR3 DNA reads TGTGCCAGCAGCCGTAACTCAGTATCGGAGACCCAGTACTTC.

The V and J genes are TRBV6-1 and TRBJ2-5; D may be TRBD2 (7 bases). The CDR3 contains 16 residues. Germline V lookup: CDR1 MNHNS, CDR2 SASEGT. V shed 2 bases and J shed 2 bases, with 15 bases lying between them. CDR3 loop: CASSELGGPRQETQYF. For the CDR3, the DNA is TGTGCCAGCAGTGAATTGGGGGGGCCGAGACAAGAGACCCAGTACTTC.